The 20 T cell receptor beta chains below were found in one sample sequenced in a study of blood T cells in healthy people across ages. A second PCR, run for roughly 7 to 11 cycles, used a sample-barcoded 5' primer plus a J-beta primer mix. MiXCR, run by TCRdb on the 5' RACE reads, gives a single entry per CDR3 protein. Among some 670,000 distinct CDR3 sequences listed, 45% to 60% were seen once. The sequencing sample was made of blood. These receptor sequences come from a woman older than 75 in good health.

This clonotype was seen many times. The genes are TRBV27 and TRBJ2-7; D is ambiguous. Germline V gene sequence: CDR1 MNHEY, CDR2 SMNVEV (reference sequence). CDR3 length: 15 residues. Trimming took 2 bases from V and 0 from J, leaving 11 bases between them. The CDR3 sequence is CASSLKGTSSYEQYF. The CDR3 DNA sequence: TGTGCCAGCAGTTTAAAGGGCACTTCCTCCTACGAGCAGTACTTC.

This rearrangement joins TRBV5-1 to TRBJ2-1; either TRBD1 or TRBD2 may supply D (5 bases each). The germline gives CDR1 SGHRS, CDR2 YFSETQ. Trimming removed 3 bases at V and 8 bases at J, with 15 bases between. CDR3 length: 14 amino acids. The CDR3 spells CASSWGIHSDEQFF. CDR3 coding DNA: TGCGCCAGCAGCTGGGGGATCCATAGCGATGAGCAGTTCTTC.

The chain links TRBV2 to TRBJ2-3; D may be TRBD2 (5 bases). CDR1 SNHLY and CDR2 FYNNEI come from the germline V gene. Deletions cut 3 bases from V and 0 bases from J, with 7 bases between. This CDR3 contains 14 residues. CDR3 region: CASSEPGSTDTQYF. In DNA, the CDR3 is TGTGCCAGCAGTGAGCCGGGAAGCACAGATACGCAGTATTTT.

The chain is built from TRBV6-2 or TRBV6-3 and TRBJ2-3; 8 bases agree with TRBD2. CDR3 size: 17 residues. Germline CDR1 reads MNHEY; CDR2 reads SVGEGT. The junction had 11 bases not matched to a gene; V was cut back by 5 bases and J by 1 base. The CDR3 sequence is CASSPRVGLVGTDTQYF. CDR3 bases: TGTGCCAGCAGTCCACGGGTGGGACTAGTGGGCACAGATACGCAGTATTTT.

The genes are TRBV12-3 or TRBV12-4 and TRBJ2-1, with 7 bases fitting TRBD2. The ends lost 6 bases at V and 7 bases at J; junction bases unmatched: 6. The CDR3 contains 13 residues. The CDR3 sequence is CASRLADANEQFF. CDR3 in DNA: TGTGCCAGCAGGCTAGCGGATGCTAATGAGCAGTTCTTC.

This clonotype has only a few counts. This sequence joins TRBV20-1 and TRBJ1-2; 9 bases match TRBD1. Trimming cost V 5 bases and J 8 bases; bases outside gene matches: 9. CDR3 length: 13 residues. The germline V gene has CDR1 DFQATT and CDR2 SNEGSKA (reference sequence). CDR3 protein: CSAPRDRATGYTF. The DNA for the CDR3 is TGCAGTGCTCCTCGGGACAGGGCAACCGGCTACACCTTC.

This clonotype has just a few counts. A read error may produce the germline difference seen at one junction end. The chain recombines TRBV20-1 with TRBJ2-1; possibly TRBD1 for D (8 bases). Germline loops: CDR1 DFQATT, CDR2 SNEGSKA (reference sequence). The CDR3 contains 15 residues. The CDR3 spells CSASASGGGRNGQFF. For the CDR3, the DNA is TGCAGTGCTAGCGCCTCAGGGGGCGGGAGAAATGGGCAGTTCTTC.

Note on this clonotype: It may be a read error: a sequence one base away is much more abundant. This chain uses TRBV6-5 with TRBJ1-2; TRBD1 matches 9 bases. The CDR3 spans 13 residues. V was pared by 8 bases and J by 6 bases, with 7 bases of the junction left unmatched. Germline V gene sequence: CDR1 MNHEY, CDR2 SVGAGI. DNA for the CDR3: TGTGCCAGCGGACAGGGGATTCTGCATGGCTACACCTTC. Its protein is CASGQGILHGYTF.

A few counts support this clonotype. The chain combines TRBV7-2 with TRBJ2-1; perhaps TRBD1 as D (5 bases). V lost 4 bases to trimming and J lost 1 base, with 8 bases between them. This CDR3 has 14 amino acids. In germline, CDR1 is SGHTA, CDR2 FQGNSA. The CDR3 nucleotides read TGTGCCAGCAGCTCAGGACAATCCTACAATGAGCAGTTCTTC. Its translation is CASSSGQSYNEQFF.

The chain uses TRBV13 and TRBJ2-7; the D gene is possibly TRBD1 (6 bases). The CDR3 extends over 14 amino acids. Trimming removed 5 bases from V and 4 bases from J, with 15 bases in between. Germline CDR1 PRHDT, CDR2 FYEKMQ (reference sequence). The DNA of the CDR3 is TGTGCCAGCAGCCTGACAGGTTTCGGGTACGAGCAGTACTTC. Its translation: CASSLTGFGYEQYF.

V gene TRBV7-9 combines with J gene TRBJ2-5; 8 bases agree with TRBD2. V lost 2 bases, J lost 11 bases, and 19 bases stayed unmatched. The CDR3 is 17 amino acids. The germline V gene has CDR1 SEHNR and CDR2 FQNEAQ (reference sequence). This chain's CDR3 is CASSLIVGGVSYNEQYF. CDR3 bases: TGTGCCAGCAGCTTAATTGTCGGGGGGGTCTCCTACAATGAGCAGTACTTC.

V and J are TRBV12-3 or TRBV12-4 and TRBJ1-2, with D uncertain. V was pared by 6 bases and J by 1 base, with 6 bases between. The CDR3 spans 12 residues. The CDR3 loop is CASSADNYGYTF. The CDR3 DNA reads as TGTGCCAGCAGCGCGGATAACTATGGCTACACCTTC.

This clonotype was counted a few times. A much larger clone is a single base away; this may be a read error. The rearrangement joins TRBV9 to TRBJ2-1, with D perhaps matching TRBD2 (5 bases). Between the trimmed V and J ends, which lost 3 bases and 0 bases, there was a span of 10 bases. The CDR3 covers 15 residues. Germline CDR1 SGDLS, CDR2 YYNGEE. CDR3 residues: CASSARADSYNEQFF. The CDR3 DNA sequence: TGTGCCAGCAGCGCACGAGCGGACTCCTACAATGAGCAGTTCTTC.

This clonotype was seen only once. V and J are TRBV7-6 and TRBJ1-2; 7 positions match TRBD1. The CDR3 runs to 15 residues. The V gene end was trimmed by 2 bases and the J gene end by 2 bases; junction bases not matched to a gene: 5. Germline CDR1 reads SGHVS; CDR2 reads FNYEAQ. CDR3 DNA: TGTGCCAGCAGCTTAAGACAGGGTCGGAACTATGGCTACACCTTC. It yields the protein CASSLRQGRNYGYTF.

Of note for this clonotype: Being one base from a much bigger clone, this may be a read error. The chain employs TRBV11-2 and TRBJ2-7, with TRBD1 identical over 9 bases. There are 16 residues in the CDR3. Germline values: CDR1 SGHAT, CDR2 FQNNGV. The CDR3 region is CTSSLVGTGSFSEQYF. The CDR3 region has the DNA TGTACCAGCAGCTTAGTAGGGACAGGGTCCTTCAGCGAGCAGTACTTC.

This chain links TRBV7-9 with TRBJ2-3, with 11 bases lining up with TRBD2. Per germline, CDR1 SEHNR and CDR2 FQNEAQ (reference sequence). V trimming: 0 bases; J trimming: 4 bases; junction bases outside the gene matches: 3. The CDR3 loop spans 16 amino acids. CDR3 amino acids: CASSLAQLAGADTQYF. Here the CDR3 DNA reads TGTGCCAGCAGCTTAGCGCAACTAGCGGGGGCAGATACGCAGTATTTT.

This clonotype has a count of ten or more. The rearrangement joins TRBV15 to TRBJ2-1; TRBD1 might be the D (6 bases). CDR1 and CDR2 (germline): LNHNV, YYDKDF (reference sequence). CDR3 length equals 15 residues. V gave up 0 bases and J gave up 4 bases, with 10 bases separating them. CDR3 loop: CATSRDSDRYNEQFF. Here the CDR3 DNA reads TGTGCCACCAGCAGAGATTCGGACAGATACAATGAGCAGTTCTTC. The full variable domain, in which reference TRBV15 and TRBJ2-1 provide the parts outside the CDR3, is DAMVIQNPRYQVTQFGKPVTLSCSQTLNHNVMYWYQQKSSQAPKLLFHYYDKDFNNEADTPDNFQSRRPNTSFCFLDIRSPGLGDTAMYLCATSRDSDRYNEQFFGPGTRLTVL.

As concerns this clonotype: This may be a read error, as it is one base from a much larger clone. V gene TRBV5-1 combines with J gene TRBJ1-2; D is possibly TRBD1 (5 bases). CDR1 and CDR2 (germline): SGHRS, YFSETQ. This CDR3 region has 14 residues. This chain's CDR3 is CASGLGGGTYGYTF. The CDR3, as DNA: TGCGCCAGCGGCTTGGGTGGGGGTACCTATGGCTACACCTTC.

V gene TRBV28 combines with J gene TRBJ1-1; D possibly corresponds to TRBD1 (6 bases). The CDR3 is 14 amino acids. Germline CDR1 and CDR2: MDHEN and SYDVKM. V dropped 8 bases and J dropped 2 bases, with 15 bases sitting between them. CDR3 sequence reads: CASVAGALNTEAFF. The CDR3 nucleotides read TGTGCCAGCGTTGCAGGGGCCCTCAACACTGAAGCTTTCTTT.

The chain employs TRBV6-6 and TRBJ2-5; the match to TRBD1 covers 11 bases. Germline CDR1 reads MNHNY; CDR2 reads SVGAGI (reference sequence). The CDR3 totals 16 residues. V lost 4 bases and J lost 5; bases outside the gene matches: 9. The CDR3 here is CASSSPDRGRGETQYF. As DNA, the CDR3 is TGTGCCAGCAGTTCTCCGGACAGGGGGCGAGGGGAGACCCAGTACTTC.